One and the same sample provided the 15 T cell receptor beta chains below, sequenced in a study of shared clonotypes between healthy human individuals. Repertoires were generated with immunoSEQ multiplex PCR, while TCRdb's copy carries only in-frame clones and drops some. The sample yields about a million clones, 60% to 85% seen once. The material sequenced was memory CD4+ T cells from PBMCs. Subset described: CD45RA-negative fraction. The receptors stem from a man younger than 35 in good health. Some clones in this sample may be carry-over from other donors' samples.

V gene TRBV5-1 combines with J gene TRBJ2-3, with 7 nucleotides matching TRBD2. The CDR3 runs 14 residues. Germline CDR1 SGHRS, CDR2 YFSETQ. Trimming at V came to 4 bases and at J to 4 bases, leaving 6 bases not matched to a gene. For the CDR3, the DNA is TGCGCCAGCAGCGTCCCGGGGGGTCCAGATACGCAGTATTTT. As protein: CASSVPGGPDTQYF.

At least ten counts were recorded for this clone. The genes are TRBV29-1 and TRBJ1-5, with 9 positions matching TRBD1. Per germline, CDR1 SQVTM and CDR2 ANQGSEA. The CDR3 contains 13 residues. V was clipped by 4 bases and J by 5 bases; unmatched bases: 3. The CDR3 DNA reads TGCAGCGTTGCGGACAGGGGCGATCAGCCCCAGCATTTT. The encoded protein is CSVADRGDQPQHF.

This chain joins TRBV11-3 and TRBJ2-2, with TRBD2 identical over 10 bases. CDR3 length equals 15 residues. Germline V CDR1 and CDR2: SGHNT, YENEEA. V dropped 3 bases and J dropped 9; count of bases not matched to a gene: 7. CDR3 sequence reads: CASSFGLAGDRELFF. The CDR3, as DNA: TGTGCCAGCAGCTTCGGGCTAGCGGGAGACCGGGAGCTGTTTTTT.

V usage is TRBV5-1 and J usage is TRBJ2-1, with D unclear. Germline values: CDR1 SGHRS, CDR2 YFSETQ. The V end lost 5 bases, the J end lost 0 bases, and 12 bases lay between the germline ends. The CDR3 has 15 residues. The CDR3 sequence is CASSGSRSSYNEQFF. The CDR3 nucleotides read TGCGCCAGCAGTGGATCTCGAAGCTCCTACAATGAGCAGTTCTTC. The full variable domain, in which reference TRBV5-1 and TRBJ2-1 provide the parts outside the CDR3, is KAGVTQTPRYLIKTRGQQVTLSCSPISGHRSVSWYQQTPGQGLQFLFEYFSETQRNKGNFPGRFSGRQFSNSRSEMNVSTLELGDSALYLCASSGSRSSYNEQFFGPGTRLTVL.

This clone has only one observation. This rearrangement joins TRBV6-5 to TRBJ1-4, with 9 positions matching TRBD1. This CDR3 comprises 14 residues. V was clipped by 8 bases and J by 10 bases; unmatched bases: 11. Germline CDR1 reads MNHEY; CDR2 reads SVGAGI. CDR3 region: CASGGNRGLGKLFF. The CDR3 DNA sequence: TGTGCCAGCGGAGGAAACAGGGGGCTTGGAAAACTGTTTTTT.

V gene TRBV27 combines with J gene TRBJ1-5; 8 nucleotides line up with TRBD1. This CDR3 has 16 residues. Germline V CDR1 and CDR2: MNHEY, SMNVEV (reference sequence). V dropped 5 bases and J dropped 9; count of bases not matched to a gene: 15. CDR3: CASSKMGSQGATPQHF. CDR3 DNA: TGTGCCAGCAGTAAAATGGGGTCCCAGGGGGCTACGCCCCAGCATTTT.

For this clone: Likely a read error: the CDR3 ends without its conserved phenylalanine or tryptophan. The chain combines TRBV4-3 with TRBJ1-5; possible D gene TRBD1, 6 bases. The germline V gene encodes CDR1 LGHNA and CDR2 YSLEER. Between the trimmed V and J ends, which lost 0 bases and 6 bases, there was a span of 6 bases. This CDR3 has 13 amino acids. CDR3 loop: CASSQDRGQPQHL. The CDR3, as DNA: TGCGCCAGCAGCCAAGACAGGGGTCAGCCCCAGCATCTT.

This clone was detected once. The sample has other DNA sequences that encode this CDR3 too. This chain connects TRBV5-4 to TRBJ2-1; 12 bases are shared with TRBD2. Losses at the gene ends were 3 bases for V and 4 bases for J; bases not matched to a gene: 2. Germline-derived CDR1 and CDR2 are SGHNT and YYREEE (reference sequence). The CDR3 loop spans 15 amino acids. The CDR3 nucleotides are TGTGCCAGCAGCTCCGGGACTAGCGGGTACAATGAGCAGTTCTTC. Encoded protein: CASSSGTSGYNEQFF.

This clone was detected a few times. The chain couples TRBV27 to TRBJ2-3, with a possible D match to TRBD2 (6 bases). V was cut by 5 bases and J by 0 bases, with 18 bases left in between. Germline CDR1 is MNHEY and CDR2 is SMNVEV (reference sequence). The CDR3 is 17 amino acids. This chain's CDR3 is CASSRYRGGGSTDTQYF. DNA for the CDR3: TGTGCCAGCAGTCGATACCGTGGGGGAGGTAGCACAGATACGCAGTATTTT.

The J gene is TRBJ1-1, the V gene TRBV4-2; TRBD1 matches at 7 bases. The length of the CDR3 is 18 residues. J lost 1 base, V lost 0 bases, and 11 bases had no gene match. Germline-derived CDR1 and CDR2 are LGHNA and YNFKEQ. For the CDR3, the DNA is TGTGCCAGCAGCCAAGATCCCGGGACAGCAACATCGAACACTGAAGCTTTCTTT. Translating it yields CASSQDPGTATSNTEAFF.

This clone was seen a few times. The genes are TRBV10-3 and TRBJ2-3, with TRBD2 identical over 15 bases. Trimming at V came to 6 bases and at J to 4 bases, leaving 8 bases not matched to a gene. The length of the CDR3 is 17 residues. Germline-derived CDR1 and CDR2 are ENHRY and SYGVKD. The CDR3 DNA reads TGTGCCATCAGGCCCGGACTAGCGGGAGGGCGTCCAGATACGCAGTATTTT. Translating it yields CAIRPGLAGGRPDTQYF.

The chain is built from TRBV9 and TRBJ2-2; the D is unclear. Looked up from germline, CDR1 is SGDLS and CDR2 is YYNGEE. The CDR3 totals 14 residues. The V end lost 4 bases, the J end lost 6 bases, and 13 bases lay between the germline ends. In DNA, the CDR3 is TGTGCCAGCAGCCCTCGCCTGGGTGCCGGGGAGCTGTTTTTT. Protein sequence: CASSPRLGAGELFF.

This rearrangement joins TRBV5-1 to TRBJ2-1; TRBD2 matches 11 bases. J gave up 8 bases and V 4 bases, and 11 bases lay outside the gene matches. This CDR3 comprises 16 residues. CDR1 is SGHRS, CDR2 YFSETQ, per germline. CDR3 sequence: CASSIQGTSGVDEQFF. The CDR3 region has the DNA TGCGCCAGCAGCATCCAGGGGACTAGCGGAGTGGATGAGCAGTTCTTC.

V and J are TRBV14 and TRBJ1-2; D is undetermined. The CDR3 extends over 14 amino acids. Per the germline V gene, CDR1 is SGHDN and CDR2 is FVKESK. V lost 0 bases, J lost 4 bases, and 9 bases lay in between. CDR3 amino acids: CASSQDLRFYGYTF. CDR3 coding DNA: TGTGCCAGCAGCCAAGATTTGAGGTTCTATGGCTACACCTTC.

The rearrangement joins TRBV14 to TRBJ2-3; 12 bases fit TRBD2. Trimming took 4 bases from V and 5 from J; bases not matched to a gene: 7. CDR3 length equals 16 residues. Germline-derived CDR1 and CDR2 are SGHDN and FVKESK. The CDR3, as DNA: TGTGCCAGCAGCCGAGGACTAGCGGGGTGGGGAGATACGCAGTATTTT. This translates into CASSRGLAGWGDTQYF.